The clone carrying this T cell receptor beta chain was detected many times. RNA served as the template for amplifying TCR beta CDR3 regions. HTBI primers were employed in first-round RT-PCR, then a second-round multiplex PCR followed. TCRdb itself ran the multiplex PCR reads through MiXCR, one entry per CDR3 protein. The data hold 600,000 to 700,000 distinct CDR3 sequences, with 35% to 45% observed a single time. The source of the sample is a study of Graves' ophthalmopathy and Graves' hyperthyroidism. Sequencing was done on a sample of peripheral blood. This clonotype was sampled from an adult man with Graves' ophthalmopathy.

Here the CDR3 DNA reads TGTGCCAGCAGCTTAGCCAGCTTACTTAACTATGGCTACACCTTC. This gives the protein CASSLASLLNYGYTF. V and J are TRBV7-8 and TRBJ1-2; no definite D call. V lost 0 bases and J lost 1, with 9 bases in between. Germline CDR1 is SGHVS and CDR2 is FQNEAQ. The CDR3 contains 15 residues.